The 18 T cell receptor beta chains reported below all come from one sample, sequenced in a study of CD8 T cells in Susac syndrome. Random hexamers were used to reverse transcribe an amount of roughly 0.45 to 1 ug RNA. TCRdb redid the calling of the immunoSEQ multiplex PCR reads with MiXCR, one entry per CDR3 protein. The sample has roughly 89,000 distinct CDR3 sequences; approximately 96% are singletons. Sample: CD8+ T cells from PBMCs. These receptors all come from a human donor with Susac syndrome.

This chain links TRBV30 with TRBJ2-2; 7 bases agree with TRBD1. Trimming removed 0 bases from V and 6 bases from J; junction bases left unmatched: 4. The length of the CDR3 is 14 residues. Germline V CDR1 and CDR2: GTSNPN, SVGIG (reference sequence). CDR3 sequence reads: CAWSVGTGAGELFF. CDR3 in DNA: TGTGCCTGGAGTGTAGGAACAGGGGCCGGGGAGCTGTTTTTT.

V usage is TRBV7-8 and J usage is TRBJ2-3; 7 bases line up with TRBD1. Germline V lookup: CDR1 SGHVS, CDR2 FQNEAQ. Germline trimming cut 5 bases from V and 4 bases from J; bases unmatched to any gene: 6. The CDR3 is 14 residues long. The CDR3 here is CASSPRGLPDTQYF. The DNA of the CDR3 is TGTGCCAGCAGCCCGAGGGGGCTCCCAGATACGCAGTATTTT.

The chain employs TRBV2 and TRBJ2-7, with a possible D match to TRBD2 (5 bases). Germline assignment: CDR1 SNHLY and CDR2 FYNNEI. CDR3 length equals 13 residues. V dropped 8 bases and J dropped 7 bases, with 18 bases sitting between them. CDR3 nucleotides: TGTGCCAGCGAAGAAAGCCGCTCGGGGGAGCAGTACGTC. It encodes CASEESRSGEQYV.

CDR3 DNA: TGTGCCAGCAGAATCCCGCCCGGACACCAAGAGACCCAGTACTTC. Protein: CASRIPPGHQETQYF. V is TRBV6-9 and J is TRBJ2-5, with no clear D. V lost 6 bases and J lost 0, with 14 bases in between. The CDR3 loop spans 15 amino acids. Germline V CDR1 and CDR2: MNHGY, SVAAGI.

V gene TRBV20-1 combines with J gene TRBJ1-4, with D uncertain. V was trimmed by 0 bases and J by 8 bases, leaving 13 bases between them. The CDR3 is 14 residues long. In germline, CDR1 is DFQATT, CDR2 SNEGSKA (reference sequence). DNA of the CDR3: TGCAGTGCTAGAGATGGGCGGTTTGGGGAAAAACTGTTTTTT. As protein: CSARDGRFGEKLFF.

This clonotype has just one count. The V gene is TRBV29-1, the J gene TRBJ1-2, with D tentatively TRBD1 (5 bases). The ends were cut back, 0 bases at V and 5 bases at J, with 19 bases in the middle. CDR1 and CDR2 (germline): SQVTM, ANQGSEA. This CDR3 spans 16 amino acids. CDR3 bases: TGCAGCGTTGAAGAGCTACGAGGGGAATTGGGTTATGGCTACACCTTC. This encodes CSVEELRGELGYGYTF.

The chain has TRBV15 and TRBJ1-6, with 7 positions matching TRBD1. Germline trimming cut 2 bases from V and 7 bases from J; bases unmatched to any gene: 8. Germline-derived CDR1 and CDR2 are LNHNV and YYDKDF (reference sequence). This CDR3 spans 16 amino acids. CDR3 protein: CATSRSRDSSNSPLHF. The CDR3 DNA is TGTGCCACCAGCAGATCGCGGGACAGTTCCAATTCACCCCTCCACTTT.

V is TRBV14 and J is TRBJ2-2; D is ambiguous. The germline V gene encodes CDR1 SGHDN and CDR2 FVKESK. With 2 bases removed from V and 5 bases from J, the gap between germline ends came to 6 bases. The CDR3 totals 13 residues. In nucleotides, the CDR3 is TGTGCCAGCAGCCAATGGGGAACCGGGGAGCTGTTTTTT. Its protein is CASSQWGTGELFF.

CDR3 nucleotides: TGTGCCATCAGTGAGTTCGCCCATACCTACGAGCAGTACGTC. Its translation: CAISEFAHTYEQYV. The chain is built from TRBV6-1 and TRBJ2-7; unclear D gene. The CDR3 runs to 14 residues. Germline V CDR1 and CDR2: MNHNS, SASEGT.

This chain uses TRBV21-1 with TRBJ1-4. TRBV21-1 is annotated as a pseudogene. The CDR3 spans 17 residues. Written as DNA, the CDR3 is TGTGCCAGCAGCCCCCCCGCAGGGAGTTGGACTAATGAAAAACTGTTTTTT. It codes for CASSPPAGSWTNEKLFF.

The V call is TRBV20-1, the J call TRBJ2-1, with a tentative D call TRBD2 (5 bases). The CDR3 runs 15 residues. V lost 5 bases and J 8 bases, leaving 22 bases between the germline ends. Germline lookup yields CDR1 DFQATT and CDR2 SNEGSKA (reference sequence). CDR3 nucleotide sequence: TGCAGTGCTGGAAGTAGCACTAGACTTATCGATGAGCAGTTCTTC. It codes for CSAGSSTRLIDEQFF.

The chain has TRBV29-1 and TRBJ2-7; no clear D. Per germline, CDR1 SQVTM and CDR2 ANQGSEA. The ends were cut back, 3 bases at V and 7 bases at J, with 16 bases in the middle. The CDR3 runs to 13 residues. The CDR3 sequence: CSVDGAVAGEQYF. CDR3 DNA sequence: TGCAGCGTTGATGGCGCGGTGGCCGGGGAGCAGTACTTC.

The V gene is TRBV3-1, the J gene TRBJ1-2; TRBD1 matches at 7 bases. V lost 6 bases to trimming and J lost 0 bases; unmatched junction nucleotides: 4. Germline V gene data show CDR1 as LGHDT and CDR2 as YNNKEL (reference sequence). The CDR3 totals 14 residues. This CDR3 reads CASSRQGANYGYTF. The CDR3 DNA is TGTGCCAGCAGTCGACAGGGAGCTAACTATGGCTACACCTTC. Looking up the rest from reference TRBV3-1 and TRBJ1-2 gives the full variable domain: DTAVSQTPKYLVTQMGNDKSIKCEQNLGHDTMYWYKQDSKKFLKIMFSYNNKELIINETVPNRFSPKSPDKAHLNLHINSLELGDSAVYFCASSRQGANYGYTFGSGTRLTVV.

This sequence joins TRBV6-5 and TRBJ2-1; 16 bases align to TRBD2. The V and J ends lost 6 bases and 8 bases, in that order; junction bases with no gene match: 4. Germline CDR1 and CDR2: MNHEY and SVGAGI. CDR3 length: 15 residues. DNA for the CDR3: TGTGCCAGCAGGGGACTAGCGGGAGGGCCCGATGAGCAGTTCTTC. It is translated as CASRGLAGGPDEQFF.

The CDR3 DNA follows: TGTGCCAGCAGCTACCTCGACAGTGAAGCTTTCTTT. This codes for CASSYLDSEAFF. V and J are TRBV11-1 and TRBJ1-1, with D possibly matching TRBD1 (5 bases). Trimming cost V 4 bases and J 7 bases, with 10 bases left between them. CDR1 is SGHAT and CDR2 is FQDESV in the germline V gene (reference sequence). This CDR3 is built from 12 residues.

The chain recombines TRBV6-5 with TRBJ2-4; the D gene is possibly TRBD1 (5 bases). Germline CDR1 is MNHEY and CDR2 is SVGAGI. V was pared by 2 bases and J by 14 bases, with 22 bases between. This CDR3 is built from 15 residues. DNA for the CDR3: TGTGCCAGCAGTTACGGGCAGGGCCTAAACGACGAGGAGTACTTC. Protein sequence: CASSYGQGLNDEEYF.

This clonotype was observed a single time. The CDR3 DNA reads as TGTGCCAGCAGCCCCGGGGTAGGGTTGGATGAGCAGTTCTTC. This codes for CASSPGVGLDEQFF. V and J are TRBV7-6 and TRBJ2-1, with D possibly matching TRBD2 (5 bases). Germline CDR1 SGHVS, CDR2 FNYEAQ. Trimming left V 5 bases short and J 8 bases short, with 16 bases between. The CDR3 totals 14 residues. The entire variable domain, with the rest obtained from reference TRBV7-6 and TRBJ2-1, is as follows: GAGVSQSPRYKVTKRGQDVALRCDPISGHVSLYWYRQALGQGPEFLTYFNYEAQQDKSGLPNDRFSAERPEGSISTLTIQRTEQRDSAMYRCASSPGVGLDEQFFGPGTRLTVL.

V gene TRBV5-6 combines with J gene TRBJ1-1; 7 bases are a match to TRBD1. Per the germline V gene, CDR1 is SGHDT and CDR2 is YYEEEE. This CDR3 contains 17 residues. Losses at the gene ends were 4 bases for V and 4 bases for J; bases not matched to a gene: 16. The CDR3 region has the DNA TGTGCCAGCAGCCCGACCGAGGGGGCCGGGAGGGGCACTGAAGCTTTCTTT. Amino acids: CASSPTEGAGRGTEAFF.